Following are 29 T cell receptor beta chains from one sample sequenced in a study of spatial heterogeneity in lung cancer. Study-level findings and limits: Expanded intratumoral alpha and beta TCR counts tracked tumor mutation counts.

MiXCR was run by TCRdb on the 5' RACE reads, yielding one entry per CDR3 protein. The table lists about 3,500 distinct CDR3 sequences, around 4.6% of them singletons. Time point indicated: sample taken at primary tumor resection. Which antigens these TCRs recognize remains unknown. The sequenced sample was lung tumor tissue, obtained at surgery. Receptors originate from a female donor with early-stage non-small cell lung cancer.

This clonotype is labeled medium-sized. J is TRBJ1-1 and V is TRBV12-3 or TRBV12-4, with 8 bases fitting TRBD1. V shed 10 bases, J shed 0 bases, and the junction held 4 bases outside the gene matches. The CDR3 length is 13 residues. CDR3 residues: CATHRGVNTEAFF. The CDR3 DNA reads TGTGCCACCCACAGGGGGGTGAACACTGAAGCTTTCTTT.

V gene TRBV6-5 combines with J gene TRBJ1-5; unclear D gene. This CDR3 region has 14 residues. CDR1 is MNHEY, CDR2 SVGAGI, per germline. Trimming pared 6 bases from V and 7 bases from J, leaving 16 bases between. CDR3 protein: CASSLRRGGQPQHF. In DNA form, the CDR3 reads TGTGCCAGCAGCCTGAGGCGGGGAGGGCAGCCCCAGCATTTT.

This clonotype rates as medium-sized. CDR3 in amino acids: CANPGTGTGLAGVETQYF. The CDR3 DNA reads TGTGCCAATCCCGGGACAGGGACCGGGCTAGCGGGGGTAGAGACCCAGTACTTC. The rearrangement uses TRBV19 and TRBJ2-5; TRBD2 is a possible D gene (10 bases). The V end lost 10 bases, the J end lost 4 bases, and 31 bases lay between the germline ends. The CDR3 is 18 residues long. The germline V gene encodes CDR1 LNHDA and CDR2 SQIVND (reference sequence).

This clonotype has just a few counts. The chain joins TRBV28 to TRBJ2-2; unclear D gene. Trimming took off 4 bases at V and 1 base at J, with 4 bases between the two ends. The germline V gene has CDR1 MDHEN and CDR2 SYDVKM. The CDR3 extends over 13 amino acids. CDR3 nucleotides: TGTGCCAGCAGTTCCGAGAACACCGGGGAGCTGTTTTTT. This gives the protein CASSSENTGELFF.

This clonotype was recorded at least ten times. The chain is built from TRBV11-1 and TRBJ2-1, with unresolved D. The CDR3 is made up of 12 amino acids. CDR1 SGHAT and CDR2 FQDESV come from the germline V gene (reference sequence). V was clipped by 4 bases and J by 9 bases, with 10 bases between them. CDR3 protein: CASSWYGVEQFF. For the CDR3, the DNA is TGTGCCAGCAGCTGGTATGGCGTTGAGCAGTTCTTC.

This clonotype was seen repeatedly, ten times or more. V usage is TRBV6-5 and J usage is TRBJ1-5; 9 bases are a match to TRBD1. The germline V gene encodes CDR1 MNHEY and CDR2 SVGAGI. The trim removed 2 bases at V and 6 bases at J, leaving 5 bases unmatched. The CDR3 has 15 amino acids. CDR3 amino acids: CASSYGQGTGQPQHF. DNA of the CDR3: TGTGCCAGCAGTTACGGACAGGGGACAGGTCAGCCCCAGCATTTT.

This clonotype ranks as medium-sized (0.01 to 0.1%). The chain has TRBV20-1 and TRBJ2-7; 11 nucleotides match TRBD2. The CDR3 has 16 amino acids. V trimming: 3 bases; J trimming: 3 bases; junction bases outside the gene matches: 10. Germline V gene lookup returns CDR1 DFQATT and CDR2 SNEGSKA (reference sequence). CDR3 nucleotide sequence: TGCAGTGCTAGCCCTAGTCTAGCGGGGGGAGGCTACGAGCAGTACTTC. This translates into CSASPSLAGGGYEQYF.

In its sample, this clonotype ranks as medium-sized (0.01 to 0.1%). The V gene is TRBV28, the J gene TRBJ1-2; weak D call: TRBD1 (6 bases). The CDR3 runs to 14 residues. The V end lost 8 bases, the J end lost 0 bases, and 13 bases lay between the germline ends. Germline V gene data show CDR1 as MDHEN and CDR2 as SYDVKM. CDR3 residues: CASYGTPTNYGYTF. DNA of the CDR3: TGTGCCAGCTACGGGACACCGACTAACTATGGCTACACCTTC.

This clonotype showed up many times. This sequence joins TRBV5-1 and TRBJ2-7; a possible D gene is TRBD1 (6 bases). The CDR3 length is 15 residues. Per the germline V gene, CDR1 is SGHRS and CDR2 is YFSETQ. V was clipped by 3 bases and J by 3 bases, with 16 bases between them. This chain's CDR3 is CASSSGQGIVYEQYF. Written as DNA, the CDR3 is TGCGCCAGCAGCTCCGGGCAGGGGATCGTCTACGAGCAGTACTTC.

By share of the sample, this clonotype is large. The chain joins TRBV10-3 to TRBJ2-1; unclear D gene. Germline-derived CDR1 and CDR2 are ENHRY and SYGVKD. Trimming took 7 bases from V and 3 from J, leaving 13 bases between them. The CDR3 is made up of 14 amino acids. CDR3 nucleotide sequence: TGTGCCATCACTGCGGACCGAGACTACAATGAGCAGTTCTTC. Translation: CAITADRDYNEQFF.

By share, this clonotype ranks as medium-sized. The chain employs TRBV10-2 and TRBJ2-3; 12 bases map to TRBD2. Germline loops: CDR1 WSHSY, CDR2 SAAADI. The V gene end was trimmed by 5 bases and the J gene end by 2 bases; junction bases not matched to a gene: 8. The CDR3 covers 17 residues. In DNA form, the CDR3 reads TGCGCCAGCAGTTCCCTAGCGGGGGGGGCCCACACAGATACGCAGTATTTT. Amino acid sequence: CASSSLAGGAHTDTQYF.

This clonotype occurred many times. V gene TRBV7-2 combines with J gene TRBJ2-7, with D uncertain. The CDR3 loop spans 12 amino acids. Per germline, CDR1 SGHTA and CDR2 FQGNSA. V was clipped by 5 bases and J by 7 bases, with 12 bases between them. The CDR3 nucleotides are TGTGCCAGCAGCAGAGACCAGCGAGAGCAGTACTTC. Translated: CASSRDQREQYF. Complete variable domain (other parts from reference TRBV7-2 and TRBJ2-7): GAGVSQSPSNKVTEKGKDVELRCDPISGHTALYWYRQSLGQGLEFLIYFQGNSAPDKSGLPSDRFSAERTGGSVSTLTIQRTQQEDSAVYLCASSRDQREQYFGPGTRLTVT.

Details on this clonotype: This may come from a read error, since a much larger clone is one base off. The J gene is TRBJ1-5, the V gene TRBV12-3 or TRBV12-4; 9 nucleotides align to TRBD1. The CDR3 runs 15 residues. The V segment lost 6 bases and the J segment 3 bases; nucleotides outside the gene matches: 6. This CDR3 is CASRIGTGYNQPQHF. The CDR3 DNA sequence: TGTGCCAGCAGAATCGGGACAGGGTACAATCAGCCCCAGCATTTT.

This clonotype was seen a few times. This chain uses TRBV7-6 with TRBJ2-3; 8 nucleotides match TRBD1. The CDR3 contains 16 residues. With V trimmed by 5 bases and J by 5 bases, 12 bases remained unmatched. Looked up from germline, CDR1 is SGHVS and CDR2 is FNYEAQ. The CDR3 DNA sequence: TGTGCCAGCAGCCAGGCGAAGGGACAGGACAGAGATACGCAGTATTTT. Its translation: CASSQAKGQDRDTQYF.

By frequency in the sample, this clonotype is medium-sized. The CDR3 reads CASSLGTSGIQETQYF. The DNA of the CDR3 is TGTGCCAGCAGCTTGGGGACTAGCGGGATCCAAGAGACCCAGTACTTC. The V gene is TRBV7-9, the J gene TRBJ2-5; TRBD2 agrees at 13 bases. The CDR3 extends over 16 amino acids. In germline, CDR1 is SEHNR, CDR2 FQNEAQ (reference sequence). With 3 bases clipped from V and 1 base from J, the junction kept 2 bases outside the gene matches.

Within the sample, this clonotype is medium-sized. The V and J genes are TRBV2 and TRBJ2-2; D gene ambiguous. With 6 bases removed from V and 1 base from J, the gap between germline ends came to 6 bases. The CDR3 loop spans 13 amino acids. Germline values: CDR1 SNHLY, CDR2 FYNNEI. The CDR3 loop is CASRALNTGELFF. CDR3 bases: TGTGCCAGCAGGGCCCTGAACACCGGGGAGCTGTTTTTT.

This clonotype was observed many times. The genes are TRBV5-1 and TRBJ2-1; 8 nucleotides match TRBD2. CDR3 length: 14 residues. V trimming: 3 bases; J trimming: 7 bases; junction bases outside the gene matches: 6. Germline CDR1 and CDR2: SGHRS and YFSETQ. The CDR3 loop is CASSWAAGGNEQFF. The CDR3 DNA sequence: TGCGCCAGCAGCTGGGCGGCGGGAGGAAATGAGCAGTTCTTC.

This clonotype was detected ten times or more. The chain joins TRBV27 to TRBJ2-3; perhaps TRBD2 as D (6 bases). The germline CDR1 and CDR2 sequences are MNHEY and SMNVEV (reference sequence). The CDR3 consists of 12 residues. Trimming took off 2 bases at V and 12 bases at J, with 12 bases between the two ends. CDR3 DNA: TGTGCCAGCAGTTTAGGAGGGAGCCGACAGTATTTT. It specifies CASSLGGSRQYF.

This clonotype is termed medium-sized. V gene TRBV6-6 combines with J gene TRBJ1-2; possible D gene TRBD1, 6 bases. Germline CDR1 MNHNY, CDR2 SVGAGI (reference sequence). This CDR3 spans 16 amino acids. V lost 0 bases and J 6 bases, leaving 17 bases between the germline ends. This CDR3 reads CASSYSSQGPINGYTF. DNA for the CDR3: TGTGCCAGCAGTTACTCGAGCCAGGGGCCCATCAATGGCTACACCTTC.

By sample fraction, this clonotype is large (0.1 to 1%). V and J are TRBV13 and TRBJ2-7; 7 bases are shared with TRBD2. Germline trimming cut 10 bases from V and 2 bases from J; bases unmatched to any gene: 5. Germline lookup yields CDR1 PRHDT and CDR2 FYEKMQ (reference sequence). The CDR3 runs 12 residues. CDR3 DNA: TGTGCCACCGGGCGGGAGCCCTACGAGCAGTACTTC. Amino acid sequence: CATGREPYEQYF. Variable domain in full (rest from reference TRBV13 and TRBJ2-7): AAGVIQSPRHLIKEKRETATLKCYPIPRHDTVYWYQQGPGQDPQFLISFYEKMQSDKGSIPDRFSAQQFSDYHSELNMSSLELGDSALYFCATGREPYEQYFGPGTRLTVT.

This clonotype has ten or more counts. The V and J genes are TRBV11-2 and TRBJ2-1, with 7 bases matching TRBD2. The CDR3 has 15 residues. Germline CDR1 reads SGHAT; CDR2 reads FQNNGV. The junction had 12 bases not matched to a gene; V was cut back by 5 bases and J by 8 bases. The DNA for the CDR3 is TGTGCCAGCAGCCCGGGAGGCGGGAGCGGTGATGAGCAGTTCTTC. The encoded protein is CASSPGGGSGDEQFF.

The table lists this clonotype with a few counts. The gene calls are TRBV18 and TRBJ1-1; perhaps TRBD1 as D (6 bases). Germline values: CDR1 KGHSH, CDR2 LQKENI. The CDR3 totals 13 residues. The V and J ends lost 6 bases and 0 bases respectively, with 8 bases between them. The CDR3 DNA follows: TGTGCCAGCTCGGGACAACTGAACACTGAAGCTTTCTTT. It codes for CASSGQLNTEAFF.

The V and J genes are TRBV6-2 or TRBV6-3 and TRBJ2-3, with 8 nucleotides matching TRBD1. This CDR3 has 13 amino acids. Germline trimming cut 6 bases from V and 4 bases from J; bases unmatched to any gene: 3. Germline V CDR1 and CDR2: MNHEY, SVGEGT. The CDR3 DNA reads TGTGCCAGCAGGGGACAGGTGGCAGATACGCAGTATTTT. This gives the protein CASRGQVADTQYF.

There are a few counts of this clonotype. The chain joins TRBV2 to TRBJ2-3; D possibly uses TRBD1 or TRBD2 (5 bases each). CDR1 is SNHLY and CDR2 is FYNNEI in the germline V gene. The length of the CDR3 is 12 residues. Trimming cost V 6 bases and J 10 bases, with 14 bases left between them. The CDR3 here is CASRGVGIAQYF. In nucleotides, the CDR3 is TGTGCCAGCAGGGGGGTTGGCATAGCGCAGTATTTT. Full variable domain (remainder filled in from reference TRBV2 and TRBJ2-3): EPEVTQTPSHQVTQMGQEVILRCVPISNHLYFYWYRQILGQKVEFLVSFYNNEISEKSEIFDDQFSVERPDGSNFTLKIRSTKLEDSAMYFCASRGVGIAQYFGPGTRLTVL.

In its sample, this clonotype ranks as medium-sized. This chain uses TRBV28 with TRBJ2-5; D possibly matches TRBD1 or TRBD2 (5 bases each). V gave up 8 bases and J gave up 5 bases, with 24 bases separating them. Germline V CDR1 and CDR2: MDHEN, SYDVKM. This CDR3 region has 16 residues. The CDR3 bases are TGTGCCAGCCCCCCGAGAGGGGCAGGGAATAAGGAGACCCAGTACTTC. This translates into CASPPRGAGNKETQYF.

This clonotype has a count of ten or more. CDR3 region: CSAAQLLAGGRDTQYF. The DNA for the CDR3 is TGCAGTGCTGCGCAACTATTAGCGGGAGGTAGGGATACGCAGTATTTT. This sequence joins TRBV20-1 and TRBJ2-3; 10 bases fit TRBD2. V lost 5 bases, J lost 6 bases, and 14 bases stayed unmatched. This CDR3 has 16 residues. CDR1 DFQATT and CDR2 SNEGSKA come from the germline V gene (reference sequence).

This clonotype came up many times. The rearrangement links TRBV3-1 to TRBJ2-7, with 7 bases that match TRBD1. Per the germline V gene, CDR1 is LGHDT and CDR2 is YNNKEL (reference sequence). V dropped 4 bases and J dropped 1; count of bases not matched to a gene: 4. The CDR3 has 14 amino acids. The CDR3: CASSRLRGSYEQYF. In DNA form, the CDR3 reads TGTGCCAGCAGCCGTCTCAGGGGGTCCTACGAGCAGTACTTC.

This clonotype is medium-sized (0.01 to 0.1%) by share. This sequence joins TRBV20-1 and TRBJ2-7; the D gene is possibly TRBD2 (5 bases). There are 14 residues in the CDR3. V lost 7 bases, J lost 4 bases, and 20 bases lay in between. Germline-derived CDR1 and CDR2 are DFQATT and SNEGSKA (reference sequence). CDR3 sequence reads: CSVTDAGNHYEQYV. The CDR3 nucleotides read TGCAGTGTGACCGACGCCGGGAATCATTACGAGCAGTACGTC.

Sample share makes this clonotype medium-sized (0.01 to 0.1%). The gene calls are TRBV28 and TRBJ2-1, with 7 bases matching TRBD1. Losses at the gene ends were 2 bases for V and 0 bases for J; bases not matched to a gene: 4. The CDR3 length is 16 residues. The germline V gene encodes CDR1 MDHEN and CDR2 SYDVKM. In nucleotides, the CDR3 is TGTGCCAGCAGTTTACGACAGGGCATCTCCTACAATGAGCAGTTCTTC. The encoded protein is CASSLRQGISYNEQFF. The whole variable domain, filled in from reference TRBV28 and TRBJ2-1, reads DVKVTQSSRYLVKRTGEKVFLECVQDMDHENMFWYRQDPGLGLRLIYFSYDVKMKEKGDIPEGYSVSREKKERFSLILESASTNQTSMYLCASSLRQGISYNEQFFGPGTRLTVL.